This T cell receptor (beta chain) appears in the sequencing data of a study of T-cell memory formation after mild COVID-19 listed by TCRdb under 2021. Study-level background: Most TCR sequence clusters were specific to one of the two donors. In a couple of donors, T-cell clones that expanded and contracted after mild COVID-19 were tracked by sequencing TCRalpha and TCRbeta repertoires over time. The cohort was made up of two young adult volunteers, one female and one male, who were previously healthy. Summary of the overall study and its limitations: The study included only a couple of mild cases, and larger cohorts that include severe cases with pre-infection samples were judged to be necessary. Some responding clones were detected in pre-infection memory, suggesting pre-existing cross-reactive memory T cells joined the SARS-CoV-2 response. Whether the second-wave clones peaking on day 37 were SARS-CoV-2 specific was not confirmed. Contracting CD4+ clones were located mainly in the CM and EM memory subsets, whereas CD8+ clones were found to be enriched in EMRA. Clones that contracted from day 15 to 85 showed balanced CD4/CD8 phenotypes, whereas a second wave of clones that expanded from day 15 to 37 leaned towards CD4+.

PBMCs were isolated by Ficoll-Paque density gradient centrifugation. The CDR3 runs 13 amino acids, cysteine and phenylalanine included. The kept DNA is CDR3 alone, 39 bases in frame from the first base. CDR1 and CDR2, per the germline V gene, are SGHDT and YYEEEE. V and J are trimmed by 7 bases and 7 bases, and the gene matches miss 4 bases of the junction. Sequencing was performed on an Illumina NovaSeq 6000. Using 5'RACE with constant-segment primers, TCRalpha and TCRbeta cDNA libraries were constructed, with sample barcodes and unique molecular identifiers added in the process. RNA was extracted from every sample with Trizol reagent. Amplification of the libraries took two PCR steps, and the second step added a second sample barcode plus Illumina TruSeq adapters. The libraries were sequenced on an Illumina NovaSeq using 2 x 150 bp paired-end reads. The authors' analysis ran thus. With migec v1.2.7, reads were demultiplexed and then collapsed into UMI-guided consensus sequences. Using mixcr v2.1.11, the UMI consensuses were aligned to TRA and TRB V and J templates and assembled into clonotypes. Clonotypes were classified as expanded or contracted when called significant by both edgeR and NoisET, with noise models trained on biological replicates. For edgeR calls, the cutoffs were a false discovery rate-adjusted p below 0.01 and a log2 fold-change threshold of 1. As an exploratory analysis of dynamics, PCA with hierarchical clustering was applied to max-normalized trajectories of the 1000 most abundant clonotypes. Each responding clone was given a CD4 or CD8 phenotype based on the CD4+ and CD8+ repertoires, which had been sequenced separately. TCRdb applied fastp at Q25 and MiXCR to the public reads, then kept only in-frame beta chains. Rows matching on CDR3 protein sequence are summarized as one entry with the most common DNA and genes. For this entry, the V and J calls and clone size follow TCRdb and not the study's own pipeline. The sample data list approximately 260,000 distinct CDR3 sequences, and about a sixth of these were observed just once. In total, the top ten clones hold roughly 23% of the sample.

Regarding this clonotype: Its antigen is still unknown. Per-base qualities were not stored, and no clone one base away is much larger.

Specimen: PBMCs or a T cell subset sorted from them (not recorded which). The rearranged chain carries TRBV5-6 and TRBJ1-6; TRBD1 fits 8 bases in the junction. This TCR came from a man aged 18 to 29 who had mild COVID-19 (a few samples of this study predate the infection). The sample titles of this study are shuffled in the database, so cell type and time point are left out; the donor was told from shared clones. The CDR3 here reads CASQGAWNSPLHF. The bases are TGTGCCAGCCAGGGGGCTTGGAATTCACCCCTCCACTTT. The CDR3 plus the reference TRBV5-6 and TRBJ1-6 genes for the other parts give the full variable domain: DAGVTQSPTHLIKTRGQQVTLRCSPKSGHDTVSWYQQALGQGPQFIFQYYEEEERQRGNFPDRFSGHQFPNYSSELNVNALLLGDSALYLCASQGAWNSPLHFGNGTRLTVT.